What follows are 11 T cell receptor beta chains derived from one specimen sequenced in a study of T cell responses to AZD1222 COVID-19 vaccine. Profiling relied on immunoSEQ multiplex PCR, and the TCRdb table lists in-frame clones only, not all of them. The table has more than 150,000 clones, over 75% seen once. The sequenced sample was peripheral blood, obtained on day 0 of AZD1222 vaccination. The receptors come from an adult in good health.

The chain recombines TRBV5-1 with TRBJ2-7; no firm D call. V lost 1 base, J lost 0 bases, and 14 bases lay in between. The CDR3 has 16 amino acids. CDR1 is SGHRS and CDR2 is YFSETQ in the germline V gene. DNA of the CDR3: TGCGCCAGCAGCTTGCCGATGACTGACTCCTCCTACGAGCAGTACTTC. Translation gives CASSLPMTDSSYEQYF.

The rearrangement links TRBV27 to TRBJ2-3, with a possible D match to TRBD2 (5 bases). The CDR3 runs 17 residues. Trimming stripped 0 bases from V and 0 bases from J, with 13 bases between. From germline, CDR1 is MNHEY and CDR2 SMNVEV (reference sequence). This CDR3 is CASSLSPGVMSTDTQYF. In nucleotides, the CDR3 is TGTGCCAGCAGTTTATCACCCGGGGTGATGAGCACAGATACGCAGTATTTT.

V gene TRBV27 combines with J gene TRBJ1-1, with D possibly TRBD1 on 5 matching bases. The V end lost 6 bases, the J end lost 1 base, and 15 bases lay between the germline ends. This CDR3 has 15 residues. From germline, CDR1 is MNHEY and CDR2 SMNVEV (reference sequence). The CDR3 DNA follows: TGTGCCAGCAGCTTGCTGACAGAGACGAACACTGAAGCTTTCTTT. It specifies CASSLLTETNTEAFF.

The DNA of the CDR3 is TGTGCCACCAGTGACAGTGTAGCGGGGGGTCGGTGGGAGCAGTTCTTC. The encoded protein is CATSDSVAGGRWEQFF. The chain couples TRBV24-1 to TRBJ2-1, with 10 bases matching TRBD2. Germline CDR1 reads KGHDR; CDR2 reads SFDVKD. The V gene end was trimmed by 4 bases and the J gene end by 10 bases; junction bases not matched to a gene: 12. The length of the CDR3 is 16 residues.

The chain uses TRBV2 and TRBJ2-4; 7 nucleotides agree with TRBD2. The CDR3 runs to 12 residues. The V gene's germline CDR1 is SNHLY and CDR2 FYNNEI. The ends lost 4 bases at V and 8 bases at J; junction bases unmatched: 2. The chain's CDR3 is CASSVGGDIQYF. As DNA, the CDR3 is TGTGCCAGCAGTGTGGGGGGGGACATTCAGTACTTC. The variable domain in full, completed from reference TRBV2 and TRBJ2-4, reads EPEVTQTPSHQVTQMGQEVILRCVPISNHLYFYWYRQILGQKVEFLVSFYNNEISEKSEIFDDQFSVERPDGSNFTLKIRSTKLEDSAMYFCASSVGGDIQYFGAGTRLSVL.

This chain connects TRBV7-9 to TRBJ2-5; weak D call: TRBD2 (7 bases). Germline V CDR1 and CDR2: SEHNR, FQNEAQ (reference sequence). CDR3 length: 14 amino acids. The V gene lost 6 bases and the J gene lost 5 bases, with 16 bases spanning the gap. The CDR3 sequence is CASRTGGPRETQYF. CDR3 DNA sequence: TGTGCCAGCAGGACGGGGGGCCCCCGGGAGACCCAGTACTTC. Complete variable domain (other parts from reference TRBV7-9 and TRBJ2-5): DTGVSQNPRHKITKRGQNVTFRCDPISEHNRLYWYRQTLGQGPEFLTYFQNEAQLEKSRLLSDRFSAERPKGSFSTLEIQRTEQGDSAMYLCASRTGGPRETQYFGPGTRLLVL.

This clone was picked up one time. The CDR3 nucleotides are TGTGCCAGCAGCCTCCACTCCAGGCGGCACTTGAACACTGAAGCTTTCTTT. This sequence encodes CASSLHSRRHLNTEAFF. V gene TRBV28 combines with J gene TRBJ1-1; D remains unclear. CDR1 is MDHEN and CDR2 is SYDVKM in the germline V gene. The CDR3 extends over 17 amino acids. V lost 6 bases and J 0 bases, leaving 20 bases between the germline ends.

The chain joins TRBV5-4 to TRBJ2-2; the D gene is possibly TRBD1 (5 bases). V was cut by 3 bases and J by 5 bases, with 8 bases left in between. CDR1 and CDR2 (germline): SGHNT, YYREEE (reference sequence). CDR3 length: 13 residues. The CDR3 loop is CASSSAGTGELFF. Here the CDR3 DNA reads TGTGCCAGCAGCTCCGCAGGGACCGGGGAGCTGTTTTTT. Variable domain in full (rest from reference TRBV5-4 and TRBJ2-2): ETGVTQSPTHLIKTRGQQVTLRCSSQSGHNTVSWYQQALGQGPQFIFQYYREEENGRGNFPPRFSGLQFPNYSSELNVNALELDDSALYLCASSSAGTGELFFGEGSRLTVL.

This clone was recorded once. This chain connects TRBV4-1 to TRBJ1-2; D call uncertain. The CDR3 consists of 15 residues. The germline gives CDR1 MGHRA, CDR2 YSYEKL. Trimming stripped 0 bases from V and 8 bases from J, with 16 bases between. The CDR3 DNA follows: TGCGCCAGCAGCCAAGATTCAACAGAACCCTTGGGCTACACCTTC. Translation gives CASSQDSTEPLGYTF.

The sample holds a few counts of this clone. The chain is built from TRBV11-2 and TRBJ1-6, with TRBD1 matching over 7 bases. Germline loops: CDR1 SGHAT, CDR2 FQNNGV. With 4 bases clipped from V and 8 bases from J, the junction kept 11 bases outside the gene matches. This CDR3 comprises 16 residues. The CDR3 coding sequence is TGTGCCAGCAGCTCAACAGGGGAAAGCAGAGATTCACCCCTCCACTTT. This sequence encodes CASSSTGESRDSPLHF.

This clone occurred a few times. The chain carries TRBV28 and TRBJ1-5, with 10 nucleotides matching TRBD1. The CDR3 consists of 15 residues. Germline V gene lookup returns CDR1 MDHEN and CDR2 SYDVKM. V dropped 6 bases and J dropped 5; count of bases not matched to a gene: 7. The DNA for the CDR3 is TGTGCCAGCAGCTTGGGACAGGGGTTTTATCAGCCCCAGCATTTT. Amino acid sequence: CASSLGQGFYQPQHF.